This paragraph covers one T cell receptor beta chain sequence. Using a J-beta primer mix together with a sample-barcoded 5' primer, a second PCR was run for roughly 7 to 11 cycles. A single record per CDR3 protein comes from TCRdb applying MiXCR to the 5' RACE reads. The data show roughly 500,000 distinct CDR3 sequences, with 27% seen just once and roughly 18% held by the top ten. The record originates from a study of blood T cells in healthy people across ages. The V gene's germline CDR1 is SGHKS and CDR2 YYEKEE (reference sequence). CDR3 size: 14 residues. V shed 2 bases and J shed 1 base, with 10 bases lying between them.

This chain links TRBV5-5 with TRBJ2-7; weak D call: TRBD1 (6 bases). This sequence was found in a woman in her 70s in good health. The sample consisted of blood. DNA of the CDR3: TGTGCCAGCAGCTTAATACAGGGATCCTACGAGCAGTACTTC. Translated, it gives CASSLIQGSYEQYF.